This TCR beta chain is from a study of blood T cell repertoires in COVID-19. In the original workflow: For nucleated cells, counts were estimated from reference gene primer amplification. Sequencing was performed with immunoSEQ multiplex PCR; in TCRdb, only in-frame clones are kept and a portion is missing. The V and J calls and clone size were taken over from that table, and D and trimming were inferred from the DNA. This sample has more than 200,000 clones, with nearly 90% found just once. With V trimmed by 4 bases and J by 8 bases, 3 bases remained unmatched. Germline CDR1 and CDR2: SGDLS and YYNGEE. The CDR3 sequence is 15 residues long. Recruitment covered about two dozen US areas and drew participants whose ages spanned about 18 to 100 years. Participants' own reports of clinical history determined their cohort assignment.

The chain carries TRBV9 and TRBJ2-1, with 16 bases that match TRBD2. The specimen sequenced was PBMCs or T cells enriched from blood (not recorded which). The TCR comes from a man aged 25 to 45 who had recovered from COVID-19. The CDR3 sequence is CASSPGLAGGYEQFF. CDR3 in DNA: TGTGCCAGCAGCCCGGGACTAGCGGGAGGGTATGAGCAGTTCTTC.